Given below is one TCR beta chain in context. What it binds is not known. PCR was performed using 60 Vbeta and 13 Jbeta primers. Profiled with immunoSEQ multiplex PCR; TCRdb holds only in-frame clones, not every one. The data hold about 130,000 clones, with approximately 83% observed a single time. This sample was included in a study of cytomegalovirus exposure and HLA in healthy donors. General study points: Association of a missense DCLRE1C variant with TCR beta V- and J-gene trimming was reported in a later analysis. Serostatus for CMV was the only available immune exposure information. In an earlier analysis, in 620 or so donors, most V segments appeared productive either ~90% or ~30% of the time. Rarity characterized most TCR sequences, yet some public TCRs appeared in many donors.

The sequence derives from a girl aged 2-9 years in good health and CMV-seronegative. The sequencing input was PBMCs.

The CDR3 DNA follows: TGTGCCAGCAGCCCCAGATCCGACTCCTACGAGCAGTACTTC. This translates into CASSPRSDSYEQYF. The V and J genes are TRBV7-2 and TRBJ2-7; D not certain. Germline assignment: CDR1 SGHTA and CDR2 FQGNSA. The V end lost 5 bases, the J end lost 0 bases, and 11 bases lay between the germline ends. The CDR3 contains 14 residues.